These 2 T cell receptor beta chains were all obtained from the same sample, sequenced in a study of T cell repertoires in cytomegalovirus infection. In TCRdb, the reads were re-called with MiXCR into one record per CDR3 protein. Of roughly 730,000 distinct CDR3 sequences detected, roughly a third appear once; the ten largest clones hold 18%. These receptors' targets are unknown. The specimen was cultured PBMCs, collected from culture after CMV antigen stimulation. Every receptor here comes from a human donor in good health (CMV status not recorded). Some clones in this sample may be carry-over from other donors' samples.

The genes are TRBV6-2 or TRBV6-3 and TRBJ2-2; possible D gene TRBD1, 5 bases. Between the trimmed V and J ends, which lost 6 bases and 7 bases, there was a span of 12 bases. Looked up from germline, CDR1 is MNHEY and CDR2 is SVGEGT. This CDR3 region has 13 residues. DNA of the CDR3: TGTGCCAGCAGCATAACCCAGGGCGGGGAGCTGTTTTTT. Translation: CASSITQGGELFF.

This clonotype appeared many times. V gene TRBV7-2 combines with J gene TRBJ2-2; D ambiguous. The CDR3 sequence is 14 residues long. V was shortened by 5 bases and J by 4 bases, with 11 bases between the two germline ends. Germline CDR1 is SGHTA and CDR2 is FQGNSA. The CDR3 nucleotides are TGTGCCAGCAGCCCCAACCCAGCCACCGGGGAGCTGTTTTTT. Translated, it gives CASSPNPATGELFF.